This entry features one T cell receptor beta chain sequence. The data derive from a study of blood T cell repertoires in COVID-19. Germline CDR1 is SGHTA and CDR2 is FQGNSA. V lost 0 bases and J 9 bases, leaving 9 bases between the germline ends. CDR3 length: 13 amino acids. Authors' methods: Amplification of reference gene primers was used by the study to estimate nucleated cell counts. The assay was immunoSEQ multiplex PCR, and TCRdb's table has in-frame clones only and misses some. The DNA was the basis for D and trimming; V, J and clone size are from that table. The sample contains some 300,000 clones, over 80% of which appear only once.

J is TRBJ2-1 and V is TRBV7-2; D unresolved. What was sequenced was peripheral blood. The origin of this receptor is a woman between 50 and 59 years old with COVID-19, enrolled during active disease. The CDR3 nucleotides read TGTGCCAGCAGCTTAGCGTTGGCTGGTGAGCAGTTCTTC. It specifies CASSLALAGEQFF.